This T cell receptor beta chain is drawn from a study of regulatory T cells in long-lasting Graves disease. Researchers made TCR beta libraries by using iRepertoire HTBI primers and running Arm-PCR on CDR3 regions. TCRdb itself ran the multiplex PCR reads through MiXCR, one entry per CDR3 protein. The data hold some 410,000 distinct CDR3 sequences, with over 15% observed a single time. Trimming took 0 bases from V and 4 from J, leaving 7 bases between them. CDR1 and CDR2 (germline): SGHRS, YFSETQ. The CDR3 is 14 residues long. Sample time point: newly diagnosed GD, antithyroid drugs for less than 3 months. From PBMCs, RNA was extracted and then used to make the TCR library. These data were likewise used in another study, on T cells in Graves' hyperthyroidism and ophthalmopathy.

The chain has TRBV5-1 and TRBJ2-2; D unresolved. The TCR originated in a woman in her 30s with Graves disease. The specimen comprised peripheral blood mononuclear cells (PBMCs), sampled at new diagnosis, from a patient treated with antithyroid drugs. The DNA for the CDR3 is TGCGCCAGCAGCTTGGAAGTGAGCACCGGGGAGCTGTTTTTT. Protein: CASSLEVSTGELFF. Based on the CDR3 plus reference TRBV5-1 and TRBJ2-2, the full variable domain is KAGVTQTPRYLIKTRGQQVTLSCSPISGHRSVSWYQQTPGQGLQFLFEYFSETQRNKGNFPGRFSGRQFSNSRSEMNVSTLELGDSALYLCASSLEVSTGELFFGEGSRLTVL.